A single sample is the source of the 10 T cell receptor beta chains below, sequenced in a study of CD8 T cells in ankylosing spondylitis (dated by TCRdb to 2016 to 2017). The library relied on 5' RACE. Reads for this sample came from an Illumina HiSeq 2500. TCRdb trimmed public reads at Q25 via fastp, called clones via MiXCR and kept in-frame beta chains. Entries are consolidated by CDR3 protein sequence, retaining the most common genes and DNA. Present in this sample are under 400,000 distinct CDR3 sequences, 11% of which were seen just once. Around 8.4% of the sample rests with the top ten. Specimen: blood, either unsorted or a sorted T cell fraction (not recorded which). The receptor source for this set is a female donor with ankylosing spondylitis or in good health (not recorded which).

This clonotype was observed many times. A junction end diverges from the germline sequence, so it may reflect a read error. CDR3 in DNA: TGTGCCAGCAGCCGCACAGGTACGCAGTATTTT. This gives the protein CASSRTGTQYF. The chain uses TRBV6-2 or TRBV6-3 and TRBJ2-3, with a tentative D call TRBD1 (5 bases). This CDR3 spans 11 amino acids. The germline V gene encodes CDR1 MNHEY and CDR2 SVGEGT.

This clonotype was found a few times. The chain combines TRBV12-3 or TRBV12-4 with TRBJ2-7, with 7 bases lining up with TRBD2. The CDR3 extends over 14 amino acids. V was clipped by 6 bases and J by 4 bases; unmatched bases: 9. In DNA, the CDR3 is TGTGCCAGCAGCTCAGGACTAGACGGGTACGAGCAGTACTTC. Translated: CASSSGLDGYEQYF.

This clonotype occurred many times. The V call is TRBV20-1, the J call TRBJ2-1, with 10 bases identical to TRBD2. V lost 1 base, J lost 1 base, and 4 bases stayed unmatched. Germline V gives CDR1 DFQATT, CDR2 SNEGSKA (reference sequence). CDR3 length equals 16 residues. CDR3 nucleotides: TGCAGTGCTAGAGTGCGAGCGGGAGGGTCCTACAATGAGCAGTTCTTC. This encodes CSARVRAGGSYNEQFF.

This clonotype was counted between two and nine times. The J gene is TRBJ2-1, the V gene TRBV7-9; 9 bases agree with TRBD1. With V trimmed by 2 bases and J by 5 bases, 4 bases remained unmatched. This CDR3 region has 15 residues. Germline assignment: CDR1 SEHNR and CDR2 FQNEAQ (reference sequence). This CDR3 is CASSLNRGRHNEQFF. CDR3 bases: TGTGCCAGCAGCTTAAACAGGGGGCGGCACAATGAGCAGTTCTTC.

This clonotype was observed at least ten times. The chain links TRBV20-1 to TRBJ2-3; D is ambiguous. CDR3 length equals 15 residues. The V gene lost 1 base and the J gene lost 7 bases, with 18 bases spanning the gap. CDR1 is DFQATT and CDR2 is SNEGSKA in the germline V gene (reference sequence). CDR3 DNA: TGCAGTGCTAGAGTCGGCAGCGCGCCCGGGCATACGCAGTATTTT. Translating gives CSARVGSAPGHTQYF.

This clonotype was recorded at least ten times. This chain uses TRBV20-1 with TRBJ2-7; 8 nucleotides line up with TRBD2. Germline lookup yields CDR1 DFQATT and CDR2 SNEGSKA (reference sequence). The CDR3 contains 14 residues. Unmatched junction bases numbered 9, after V lost 8 bases and J lost 0 bases. The CDR3: CSPTSGSYSYEQYF. The DNA for the CDR3 is TGCAGTCCCACCAGCGGGAGCTACTCCTACGAGCAGTACTTC.

In this sample, this clonotype turned up a few times. The chain has TRBV4-1 and TRBJ1-6; D perhaps matches TRBD1 (6 bases). Trimming cost V 4 bases and J 0 bases, with 13 bases left between them. The CDR3 length is 17 residues. CDR1 and CDR2 (germline): MGHRA, YSYEKL. The CDR3 DNA reads as TGCGCCAGCAGCCGCCGACAGGAGACCTCCTATAATTCACCCCTCCACTTT. As protein: CASSRRQETSYNSPLHF.

This clonotype was found many times. This chain joins TRBV20-1 and TRBJ2-1, with 13 bases lining up with TRBD2. V was clipped by 3 bases and J by 9 bases; unmatched bases: 8. There are 15 residues in the CDR3. Germline CDR1 reads DFQATT; CDR2 reads SNEGSKA (reference sequence). The CDR3 region is CSASLLAGGYGEQFF. CDR3 DNA sequence: TGCAGTGCTAGCTTACTAGCGGGAGGGTATGGTGAGCAGTTCTTC.

The gene calls are TRBV5-1 and TRBJ2-1, with D possibly TRBD1 on 5 matching bases. There are 15 residues in the CDR3. Trimming pared 0 bases from V and 4 bases from J, leaving 11 bases between. Germline V lookup: CDR1 SGHRS, CDR2 YFSETQ. The CDR3 DNA sequence: TGCGCCAGCAGCTTGGTACAGGCGTTATACAATGAGCAGTTCTTC. Translated, it gives CASSLVQALYNEQFF.

Points on this clonotype: Relative to the germline gene, one junction end is altered; a read error may explain this. The chain couples TRBV7-9 to TRBJ2-5; 7 nucleotides line up with TRBD1. The CDR3 totals 13 residues. Germline V gives CDR1 SEHNR, CDR2 FQNEAQ (reference sequence). For the CDR3, the DNA is TGTGCCAGCAGCCGTACAGGGGAAGAGACCCAGTCCTTC. Its protein is CASSRTGEETQSF.